The TCR beta chain under discussion was sequenced for a study of T cell repertoires in cytomegalovirus infection. Study observations and caveats: The ex vivo response was dominated by HLA-C-restricted CMV-specific TCR beta clonotypes.

TCRdb re-analysed the reads in MiXCR, keeping a single row per CDR3 protein. The sample comprises hundreds of thousands of distinct CDR3 sequences, about 33% of which are singletons, and roughly 20% rests with the top ten. This clonotype appeared a few times. What it recognizes is unknown. The V and J ends lost 7 bases and 5 bases respectively, with 14 bases between them. Germline values: CDR1 MNHNS, CDR2 SASEGT. The CDR3 is 13 amino acids. Sequencing used cultured PBMCs, obtained from culture after CMV antigen stimulation. The chain links TRBV6-1 to TRBJ2-5, with D hard to call. The clonotype originates from a human donor in good health (CMV status not recorded). Some clones in this sample may be carry-over from other donors' samples. CDR3 residues: CASTMTRWETQYF. CDR3 DNA: TGTGCCAGCACCATGACCAGGTGGGAGACCCAGTACTTC.